These T cell receptor beta chains were read from a single sample in a study of human versus mouse CDR3 diversity and MHC coevolution. Produced via immunoSEQ multiplex PCR; TCRdb's table is partial and in-frame only. The table shows tens of thousands of clones, with around 94% occurring only once. Sequences were obtained from naive CD4+ T cells from blood. Receptors were obtained from a person aged 55-75 years in good health. Both conserved end residues are part of each CDR3. The D gene is left open where the match is weak. Clone size, where shown, is once, few, many, or a class for clones that have expanded.

DNA: TGTGCCATCAGCGGGAGAGATGAGCAGTTCTTC; CDR3: CAISGRDEQFF; J: TRBJ2-1; V: TRBV10-3; D: .; size: .
DNA: TGTGCCATCAAAGATAGCGGGACCTACAATGAGCAGTTCTTC; CDR3: CAIKDSGTYNEQFF; J: TRBJ2-1; V: TRBV10-3; D: TRBD2; size: .
DNA: TGTGCCAGTAGTGGGGCTGGGGATACGCAGTATTTT; CDR3: CASSGAGDTQYF; J: TRBJ2-3; V: TRBV19; D: .; size: .
DNA: TGTGCCAGTAGTATGCGAGGCAGGGGAAGCAATCAGCCCCAGCATTTT; CDR3: CASSMRGRGSNQPQHF; J: TRBJ1-5; V: TRBV19; D: .; size: .
DNA: TGCGCCAGCAGCTCGCAGGGGGCGGGGGGGGCCAACGTCCTGACTTTC; CDR3: CASSSQGAGGANVLTF; J: TRBJ2-6; V: TRBV5-1; D: TRBD1; size: .
DNA: TGTGCCAGCAGCGTAGTGGAGGGGGCGAGGGAGACCCAGTACTTC; CDR3: CASSVVEGARETQYF; J: TRBJ2-5; V: TRBV9; D: .; size: .
DNA: TGCGCCAGCCGTGGCGGGAGAGGCACAGATACGCAGTATTTT; CDR3: CASRGGRGTDTQYF; J: TRBJ2-3; V: TRBV5-1; D: TRBD2; size: .
DNA: TGTGCCAGCAGCCCCCGGACTAGCGGGAGTTCAGAGACCCAGTACTTC; CDR3: CASSPRTSGSSETQYF; J: TRBJ2-5; V: TRBV11-2; D: TRBD2; size: .
DNA: TGTGCCAGCAGCTTAGGGGCTAGCGGGAGCGGAGAGACCCAGTACTTC; CDR3: CASSLGASGSGETQYF; J: TRBJ2-5; V: TRBV7-7; D: TRBD2; size: .
DNA: TGTGCCATCAGTGTAGTACCGGGACAGGGAATTAACACTGAAGCTTTCTTT; CDR3: CAISVVPGQGINTEAFF; J: TRBJ1-1; V: TRBV10-3; D: TRBD1; size: .
DNA: TGTGCCAGCAGACCCGGAGGTACAGATACGCAGTATTTT; CDR3: CASRPGGTDTQYF; J: TRBJ2-3; V: TRBV7-2; D: .; size: .
DNA: TGTGCCAGTAGTACTATTGAGATCAGCACAGATACGCAGTATTTT; CDR3: CASSTIEISTDTQYF; J: TRBJ2-3; V: TRBV19; D: .; size: .
DNA: TGTGCCAGCAGCGTAGCTCGCAGGGATGAAAAACTGTTTTTT; CDR3: CASSVARRDEKLFF; J: TRBJ1-4; V: TRBV9; D: .; size: .
DNA: TGTGCCTGGAGTATCCGGGACTTAGGGTGGGGAAACACCATATATTTT; CDR3: CAWSIRDLGWGNTIYF; J: TRBJ1-3; V: TRBV30; D: .; size: .
DNA: TGTGCCAGCAGCTTGGAGCTAGCGCAAGAGACCCAGTACTTC; CDR3: CASSLELAQETQYF; J: TRBJ2-5; V: TRBV5-4; D: .; size: .
DNA: TGTGCCAGCAGTGGGACACGGATGTCGGAAAAACTGTTTTTT; CDR3: CASSGTRMSEKLFF; J: TRBJ1-4; V: TRBV25-1; D: .; size: .
DNA: TGTGCCAGCAGCCTAACAGGGCTCGAGCAGTACTTC; CDR3: CASSLTGLEQYF; J: TRBJ2-7; V: TRBV7-9; D: .; size: .
DNA: TGTGCCAGCGAACAGGAAGAGACCCAGTACTTC; CDR3: CASEQEETQYF; J: TRBJ2-5; V: TRBV2; D: .; size: .
DNA: TGTGCCTGGAGTGTGATAACTAGCACAGATACGCAGTATTTT; CDR3: CAWSVITSTDTQYF; J: TRBJ2-3; V: TRBV30; D: .; size: .
DNA: TGTGCCAGCAGAACCGAAGGACAGGGGGCGCGAGCGGGAGCTGGTACGCAGTATTTT; CDR3: CASRTEGQGARAGAGTQYF; J: TRBJ2-3; V: TRBV27; D: TRBD1; size: once
DNA: TGTGCCAGCAGTGCGCTTAGGACAGGGAATGAAAAACTGTTTTTT; CDR3: CASSALRTGNEKLFF; J: TRBJ1-4; V: TRBV6-1; D: TRBD1; size: .
DNA: TGTGCCAGCAGCCTAGGACAGTCCTGGCTGGGTGGCTACACCTTC; CDR3: CASSLGQSWLGGYTF; J: TRBJ1-2; V: TRBV7-2; D: .; size: .
DNA: TGTGCCAGCCAGATAAACCCCCGTGGTTCCTACGAGCAGTACTTC; CDR3: CASQINPRGSYEQYF; J: TRBJ2-7; V: TRBV11-1; D: .; size: .
DNA: TGTGCCAGCAGCCAGTCCCTGCCGGACTATGGCTACACCTTC; CDR3: CASSQSLPDYGYTF; J: TRBJ1-2; V: TRBV14; D: .; size: few
DNA: TGTGCCAGTAGTAGGCCCGGGAGACCCCTTGAGCAGTTCTTC; CDR3: CASSRPGRPLEQFF; J: TRBJ2-1; V: TRBV19; D: .; size: .
DNA: TGTGCAAGTCGGGAGCGGGGGGTTTGGCAGTTCTTC; CDR3: CASRERGVWQFF; J: TRBJ2-1; V: TRBV12-2; D: .; size: .
DNA: TGTGCCAGCAGCTCCGACTTGAACAACTGGGGCTACACCTTC; CDR3: CASSSDLNNWGYTF; J: TRBJ1-2; V: TRBV11-2; D: .; size: .
DNA: TGTGCCAGCAGCCTTCTGTCGGGAAGAGATACGCAGTATTTT; CDR3: CASSLLSGRDTQYF; J: TRBJ2-3; V: TRBV9; D: .; size: .
DNA: TGTGCCAGCAGTCGAGGGATGACCCAGTACTTC; CDR3: CASSRGMTQYF; J: TRBJ2-5; V: TRBV11-2; D: .; size: .
DNA: TGCAGCGCTCGGGGATGGACAGGGCCGACGAACACTGAAGCTTTCTTT; CDR3: CSARGWTGPTNTEAFF; J: TRBJ1-1; V: TRBV29-1; D: TRBD1; size: .
DNA: TGTGCCAGCAGTCGGGACAGGGAATCTGGGCAGTACTTC; CDR3: CASSRDRESGQYF; J: TRBJ2-7; V: TRBV11-2; D: TRBD1; size: .
DNA: TGTGCCAGCAGCCCCGCGGGACAGGGGGCTGGCGAGCAGTACTTC; CDR3: CASSPAGQGAGEQYF; J: TRBJ2-7; V: TRBV5-6; D: TRBD1; size: .
DNA: TGCGCCAGCAGCCAGAAGTCCGGACAGGGGAATGAAAAACTGTTTTTT; CDR3: CASSQKSGQGNEKLFF; J: TRBJ1-4; V: TRBV4-1; D: TRBD1; size: .
DNA: TGTGCCAGCAGCTTAGGGACTAGCGGGAGAGGAGAGACCCAGTACTTC; CDR3: CASSLGTSGRGETQYF; J: TRBJ2-5; V: TRBV7-2; D: TRBD2; size: .
DNA: TGTGCCAGCAGCTTGGGGACAGTGCGAGAGACCCAGTACTTC; CDR3: CASSLGTVRETQYF; J: TRBJ2-5; V: TRBV5-8; D: .; size: .
DNA: TGTGCCAGCAGCTTAAACACAGGGGGCGCTGGGGCCAACGTCCTGACTTTC; CDR3: CASSLNTGGAGANVLTF; J: TRBJ2-6; V: TRBV7-3; D: TRBD1; size: .
DNA: TGTGCCAGCAGTAGGACAGGGCTGGTCGCTAATGAAAAACTGTTTTTT; CDR3: CASSRTGLVANEKLFF; J: TRBJ1-4; V: TRBV5-4; D: TRBD1; size: .
DNA: TGTGCCAGTAGTATAGTGGGAGGGAGGCAGCCCCAGCATTTT; CDR3: CASSIVGGRQPQHF; J: TRBJ1-5; V: TRBV19; D: .; size: .
DNA: TGTGCCTGGAGTGGGAACAGCCTCTCTGGAAACACCATATATTTT; CDR3: CAWSGNSLSGNTIYF; J: TRBJ1-3; V: TRBV30; D: .; size: .
DNA: TGTGCCAGCAGCCCACCGACAGGGGGCTCCTACGAGCAGTACTTC; CDR3: CASSPPTGGSYEQYF; J: TRBJ2-7; V: TRBV11-2; D: TRBD1; size: .
DNA: TGTGCCAGTAATCCCACCCCCTCGCGGGGGGTCAATGAGCAGTTCTTC; CDR3: CASNPTPSRGVNEQFF; J: TRBJ2-1; V: TRBV19; D: TRBD2; size: .
DNA: TGTGCCAGTAGTATAGAGGCCCGCAGTAGGAGCACTGAAGCTTTCTTT; CDR3: CASSIEARSRSTEAFF; J: TRBJ1-1; V: TRBV19; D: .; size: .
DNA: TGCGCCAGCAGCCTACAAAGACTACGGGACAGGTCGAACGAGCAGTACTTC; CDR3: CASSLQRLRDRSNEQYF; J: TRBJ2-7; V: TRBV5-1; D: TRBD1; size: .
DNA: TGTGCCAGCAGCTCCGGTCTAGCGGAGTCCTACGAGCAGTACTTC; CDR3: CASSSGLAESYEQYF; J: TRBJ2-7; V: TRBV11-3; D: TRBD2; size: .
DNA: TGTGCCAGCAGCTTGGGGGGCGGGAAAGGGGATGAGCAGTTCTTC; CDR3: CASSLGGGKGDEQFF; J: TRBJ2-1; V: TRBV5-6; D: .; size: .
DNA: TGTGCCAGCAGCTTCAGGGTTAGCGGCACCATATATTTT; CDR3: CASSFRVSGTIYF; J: TRBJ1-3; V: TRBV6-5; D: .; size: .
DNA: TGTGCCAGTAGTGGGACAGCGCAAGAGACCCAGTACTTC; CDR3: CASSGTAQETQYF; J: TRBJ2-5; V: TRBV19; D: TRBD1; size: .
DNA: TGTGCCAGCAGCTTAGGAACTAGCGGACAAGAGACCCAGTACTTC; CDR3: CASSLGTSGQETQYF; J: TRBJ2-5; V: TRBV7-6; D: TRBD2; size: .
DNA: TGTGCCAGCAGCAAAAGCGACAGTTTTCTGACTAGCGGGAAAGTAGATACGCAGTATTTT; CDR3: CASSKSDSFLTSGKVDTQYF; J: TRBJ2-3; V: TRBV21-1; D: .; size: .
DNA: TGTGCCACCAGGGGGGGAACGCGTGGCTACACCTTC; CDR3: CATRGGTRGYTF; J: TRBJ1-2; V: TRBV25-1; D: TRBD1; size: .
DNA: TGTGCCACCAAATCCCTAGCGGGCTCCTCCTACAATGAGCAGTTCTTC; CDR3: CATKSLAGSSYNEQFF; J: TRBJ2-1; V: TRBV19; D: TRBD2; size: .
DNA: TGTGCCAGCAGCTCCCGGGACAATGAAGCTTTCTTT; CDR3: CASSSRDNEAFF; J: TRBJ1-1; V: TRBV2; D: .; size: once
DNA: TGTGCCAGCTCACCAACCGGGACTAGCTTGGGAAACATTCAGTACTTC; CDR3: CASSPTGTSLGNIQYF; J: TRBJ2-4; V: TRBV18; D: TRBD2; size: .
DNA: TGTGCCAGCAGTTCGTCCGGGACAGCAGAAAAACTGTTTTTT; CDR3: CASSSSGTAEKLFF; J: TRBJ1-4; V: TRBV6-5; D: TRBD1; size: .
DNA: TGTGCCAGCAGCCAAGATATCGGGAGGGCGGGGAATGAGCAGTTCTTC; CDR3: CASSQDIGRAGNEQFF; J: TRBJ2-1; V: TRBV4-2; D: TRBD2; size: .